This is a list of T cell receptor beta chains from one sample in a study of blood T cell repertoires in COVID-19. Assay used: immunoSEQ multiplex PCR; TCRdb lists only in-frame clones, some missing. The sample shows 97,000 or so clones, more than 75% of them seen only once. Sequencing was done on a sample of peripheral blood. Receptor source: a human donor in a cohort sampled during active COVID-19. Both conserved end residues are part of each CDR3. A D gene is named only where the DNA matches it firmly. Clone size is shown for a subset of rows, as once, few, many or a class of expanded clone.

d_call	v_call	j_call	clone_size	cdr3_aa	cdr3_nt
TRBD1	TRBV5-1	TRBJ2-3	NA	CASRYRGAPTDTQYF	TGCGCCAGCAGGTACAGGGGGGCCCCCACAGATACGCAGTATTTT
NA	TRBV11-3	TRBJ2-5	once	CASSYEARGITQYF	TGTGCCAGCAGCTACGAAGCTCGGGGGATAACCCAGTACTTC
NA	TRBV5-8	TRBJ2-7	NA	CASYPYRVSRYEQYF	TGTGCCAGCTACCCCTACAGGGTGAGCAGATACGAGCAGTACTTC
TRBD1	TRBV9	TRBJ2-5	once	CASSGQGLETQYF	TGTGCCAGCAGCGGACAGGGTTTAGAGACCCAGTACTTC
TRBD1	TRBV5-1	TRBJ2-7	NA	CASSMIAGTGRHEQYF	TGCGCCAGCAGCATGATCGCCGGGACAGGGCGCCACGAGCAGTACTTC
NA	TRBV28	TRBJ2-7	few	CASRGTTYEQYF	TGTGCCAGCAGAGGGACAACCTACGAGCAGTACTTC
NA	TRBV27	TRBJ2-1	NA	CASSPSRVVGNEQFF	TGTGCCAGCAGTCCGTCGCGGGTAGTCGGAAATGAGCAGTTCTTC
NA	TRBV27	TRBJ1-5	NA	CASSLSAGKGNQPQHF	TGTGCCAGCAGTTTATCTGCAGGGAAGGGCAATCAGCCCCAGCATTTT
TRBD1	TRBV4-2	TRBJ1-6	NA	CASSQAGQGNSPLHF	TGTGCCAGCAGCCAGGCGGGACAGGGCAATTCACCCCTCCACTTT
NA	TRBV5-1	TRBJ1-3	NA	CASSYEGSGNTIYF	TGCGCCAGCAGCTATGAGGGCTCTGGAAACACCATATATTTT
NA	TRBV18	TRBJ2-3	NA	CASSPRRTAGASDTQYF	TGTGCCAGCTCACCAAGGCGCACGGCAGGGGCCTCAGATACGCAGTATTTT
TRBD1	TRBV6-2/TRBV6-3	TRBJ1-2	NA	CASSWTGQGLSYGYTF	TGTGCCAGCAGTTGGACGGGACAGGGGCTTTCCTATGGCTACACCTTC